This TCR beta chain emerged from a study of spatial heterogeneity in lung cancer. Study details: Detected sequences consistently included more beta-chain ones than alpha-chain ones.

This clonotype was detected many times. With the library built for alpha chains, this beta chain is off target and its frequency is not meaningful. A single record per CDR3 protein comes from TCRdb applying MiXCR to the 5' RACE reads. The sample has 8,000 to 9,000 distinct CDR3 sequences, 4% to 5% seen once. This sample's time point: sample taken at primary tumor resection. TCRs were sequenced from unsorted whole RNA of tumor, nontumor lung or PBMC. Patients with untreated early-stage non-small cell lung cancer, numbering approximately 79, were the donors. The CDR3 has 14 amino acids. Germline values: CDR1 SNHLY, CDR2 FYNNEI. Trimming removed 4 bases at V and 2 bases at J, with 9 bases between.

The receptor was derived from a male donor with early-stage non-small cell lung cancer. The source material was PBMCs, sampled at surgery. The chain is built from TRBV2 and TRBJ1-5; D is undetermined. The CDR3 DNA follows: TGTGCCAGCAGTGTCCGTGGAGGCAATCAGCCCCAGCATTTT. Translated, it gives CASSVRGGNQPQHF.